The text below deals with one T cell receptor beta chain. CDR1 and CDR2 (germline): SGHNT, YENEEA. The V and J ends lost 0 bases and 1 base respectively, with 3 bases between them. This CDR3 is 13 amino acids long. The source of the sample is a study of T cell changes during pregnancy in multiple sclerosis. Sequencing used immunoSEQ multiplex PCR; TCRdb keeps in-frame clones, though not all of them. Of about 28,000 clones listed, 90% to 95% are singletons. This TCR was sampled from a female donor in good health, enrolled as a control in a pregnancy study. The sample here was peripheral blood, taken in the first trimester of pregnancy. The J gene is TRBJ1-1, the V gene TRBV11-3, with D unresolved. CDR3 DNA: TGTGCCAGCAGCTTAGACCAGAACACTGAAGCTTTCTTT. It translates to CASSLDQNTEAFF. Filled out from reference TRBV11-3 and TRBJ1-1, the complete variable domain reads EAGVVQSPRYKIIEKKQPVAFWCNPISGHNTLYWYLQNLGQGPELLIRYENEEAVDDSQLPKDRFSAERLKGVDSTLKIQPAELGDSAVYLCASSLDQNTEAFFGQGTRLTVV.